What follows are 23 T cell receptor beta chains derived from one specimen sequenced in a study of beta chain features in type 1 diabetes. Whole-study findings and limits: For Type 1 diabetes patients, all four CD4+ subsets carried TCRB CDR3s that were moderately but significantly shorter.

The sequenced template was cDNA made from the entire isolated RNA. Measured with immunoSEQ multiplex PCR; TCRdb has only the in-frame clones, and not every one. The sample records around 46,000 clones, around 40% being singletons. These TCRs are of unknown antigen specificity. Sequenced: stem cell memory CD4+ T cells from blood. Source of these receptors: a man younger than 40 with type 1 diabetes.

V gene TRBV18 combines with J gene TRBJ2-7; 8 bases fit TRBD1. Trimming removed 6 bases from V and 3 bases from J; junction bases left unmatched: 10. This CDR3 contains 15 residues. CDR1 and CDR2 from the germline V gene are KGHSH and LQKENI. Written as DNA, the CDR3 is TGTGCCAGCTCCCGAGGGGACAGGAGCCTCTACGAGCAGTACTTC. Translation: CASSRGDRSLYEQYF.

This chain uses TRBV18 with TRBJ2-4, with TRBD1 matching over 8 bases. This CDR3 is 18 amino acids long. Germline assignment: CDR1 KGHSH and CDR2 LQKENI. V was pared by 4 bases and J by 1 base, with 12 bases of the junction left unmatched. Written as DNA, the CDR3 is TGTGCCAGCTCACACGCGGGGACAGGAGGCGCGGCCAAAAACATTCAGTACTTC. The encoded protein is CASSHAGTGGAAKNIQYF.

The chain combines TRBV5-6 with TRBJ2-1, with 9 bases matching TRBD2. Germline assignment: CDR1 SGHDT and CDR2 YYEEEE. After removal of 4 bases from V and 3 bases from J, the junction contained 5 bases not matched to a gene. This CDR3 contains 15 residues. The CDR3 region is CASSRAGGFYNEQFF. The CDR3 DNA follows: TGTGCCAGCAGCCGAGCGGGAGGCTTCTACAATGAGCAGTTCTTC.

This clone was detected only a few times. The chain uses TRBV28 and TRBJ2-1, with TRBD2 identical over 7 bases. The V and J ends lost 3 bases and 6 bases, in that order; junction bases with no gene match: 8. The CDR3 totals 15 residues. CDR1 is MDHEN and CDR2 is SYDVKM in the germline V gene. This CDR3 is CASSLGDYIFNEQFF. For the CDR3, the DNA is TGTGCCAGCAGTTTGGGGGACTACATCTTCAATGAGCAGTTCTTC.

This clone was observed a few times. The CDR3, as DNA: TGTGCCAGCAGCCTAGACGAAGGCAGTGGATACAATGAGCAGTTCTTC. Translated: CASSLDEGSGYNEQFF. The chain employs TRBV5-6 and TRBJ2-1; D gene uncertain. The V gene's germline CDR1 is SGHDT and CDR2 YYEEEE. The CDR3 extends over 16 amino acids. Trimming cost V 4 bases and J 4 bases, with 18 bases left between them.

The V gene is TRBV18, the J gene TRBJ2-5; the match to TRBD2 covers 14 bases. From germline, CDR1 is KGHSH and CDR2 LQKENI. The CDR3 length is 18 residues. The ends lost 5 bases at V and 0 bases at J; junction bases unmatched: 8. For the CDR3, the DNA is TGTGCCAGCTCATCGGGACTAGCGGGAGTCAGCTACCAAGAGACCCAGTACTTC. Translated, it gives CASSSGLAGVSYQETQYF.

The chain uses TRBV7-9 and TRBJ2-5; possibly TRBD2 for D (7 bases). Trimming took 5 bases from V and 4 from J, leaving 17 bases between them. The CDR3 length is 15 residues. CDR1 SEHNR and CDR2 FQNEAQ come from the germline V gene (reference sequence). This chain's CDR3 is CASSPMGGASETQYF. In nucleotides, the CDR3 is TGTGCCAGCAGCCCTATGGGGGGGGCATCAGAGACCCAGTACTTC.

The genes are TRBV5-1 and TRBJ2-1, with 10 positions matching TRBD2. V dropped 2 bases and J dropped 5; count of bases not matched to a gene: 1. The CDR3 covers 14 residues. The germline V gene has CDR1 SGHRS and CDR2 YFSETQ. In DNA, the CDR3 is TGCGCCAGCAGCTTCGGACTAGCGGACAATGAGCAGTTCTTC. Its protein is CASSFGLADNEQFF.

The CDR3 loop is CASSLGGRTYNEQFF. CDR3 DNA: TGTGCCAGCAGCTTAGGGGGCAGGACGTACAATGAGCAGTTCTTC. V gene TRBV11-3 combines with J gene TRBJ2-1; maybe TRBD1 (5 bases). Germline V lookup: CDR1 SGHNT, CDR2 YENEEA. The CDR3 consists of 15 residues. Trimming took 1 base from V and 4 from J, leaving 11 bases between them.

The chain employs TRBV19 and TRBJ2-7; 8 bases match TRBD1. This CDR3 is built from 11 residues. The germline gives CDR1 LNHDA, CDR2 SQIVND (reference sequence). The ends lost 5 bases at V and 6 bases at J; junction bases unmatched: 0. CDR3 DNA: TGTGCCAGTAGTGACAGGGGCGAGCAGTACTTC. Amino acid sequence: CASSDRGEQYF.

The chain links TRBV28 to TRBJ2-7; the D gene is possibly TRBD2 (6 bases). CDR3 length: 11 amino acids. The germline V and J ends were trimmed by 8 bases and 7 bases, with 12 bases remaining between them. Germline V gene sequence: CDR1 MDHEN, CDR2 SYDVKM. The CDR3 protein is CASGGRGEQYF. CDR3 in DNA: TGTGCCAGCGGGGGGAGAGGTGAGCAGTACTTC.

This clone was counted once. The chain combines TRBV4-3 with TRBJ2-1, with TRBD2 as a possible D gene (6 bases). This CDR3 has 17 residues. In germline, CDR1 is LGHNA, CDR2 YSLEER. V lost 1 base to trimming and J lost 0 bases, with 13 bases between them. The CDR3: CASSQVMAGSSYNEQFF. The CDR3 DNA sequence: TGCGCCAGCAGCCAAGTTATGGCGGGGAGCTCCTACAATGAGCAGTTCTTC.

The V and J genes are TRBV5-1 and TRBJ2-2; D is unclear. Trimming left V 4 bases short and J 4 bases short, with 5 bases between. Per the germline V gene, CDR1 is SGHRS and CDR2 is YFSETQ. The CDR3 runs to 12 residues. The CDR3 DNA reads TGCGCCAGCAGCCCTTTCACCGGGGAGCTGTTTTTT. It specifies CASSPFTGELFF.

V usage is TRBV2 and J usage is TRBJ2-7; 7 bases line up with TRBD2. The CDR3 extends over 15 amino acids. The germline V gene has CDR1 SNHLY and CDR2 FYNNEI. The ends lost 4 bases at V and 3 bases at J; junction bases unmatched: 9. CDR3 DNA: TGTGCCAGCAGTGGGGGGGGGACCAGATTCTACGAGCAGTACTTC. The encoded protein is CASSGGGTRFYEQYF.

The J gene is TRBJ2-7, the V gene TRBV9, with TRBD2 matching 7 bases. J lost 7 bases, V lost 0 bases, and 7 bases had no gene match. CDR3 length equals 14 residues. Germline V gives CDR1 SGDLS, CDR2 YYNGEE. The CDR3: CASSVDGRRLEQYF. The CDR3 DNA sequence: TGTGCCAGCAGCGTAGACGGGAGGAGGTTGGAGCAGTACTTC.

This clone appeared a single time. CDR3 in amino acids: CASRGSSGELFF. The CDR3 DNA follows: TGTGCCAGCCGAGGAAGTTCCGGGGAGCTGTTTTTT. The chain uses TRBV28 and TRBJ2-2; no reliable D call. V shed 8 bases and J shed 6 bases, with 10 bases lying between them. Germline V lookup: CDR1 MDHEN, CDR2 SYDVKM. CDR3 size: 12 residues.

The CDR3 reads CASSQEVSDADTQYF. The CDR3, as DNA: TGTGCCAGCAGCCAAGAGGTTAGCGACGCAGATACGCAGTATTTT. The chain has TRBV7-9 and TRBJ2-3; tentative D call: TRBD2 (5 bases). Per germline, CDR1 SEHNR and CDR2 FQNEAQ (reference sequence). This CDR3 has 15 residues. V was pared by 5 bases and J by 4 bases, with 16 bases between.

The J gene is TRBJ1-2, the V gene TRBV10-3; TRBD1 matches 7 bases. The CDR3 contains 13 residues. V was pared by 6 bases and J by 0 bases, with 1 base of the junction left unmatched. The germline V gene encodes CDR1 ENHRY and CDR2 SYGVKD. The CDR3 protein is CAIRDRTNYGYTF. CDR3 sequence (DNA): TGTGCCATCAGGGACAGGACTAACTATGGCTACACCTTC.

This clone was recorded a few times. V is TRBV2 and J is TRBJ1-5; no definite D call. The CDR3 has 13 amino acids. The V gene's germline CDR1 is SNHLY and CDR2 FYNNEI. V shed 6 bases and J shed 4 bases, with 10 bases lying between them. The CDR3 loop is CASRLAGNQPQHF. CDR3 nucleotides: TGTGCCAGCAGGCTAGCGGGTAATCAGCCCCAGCATTTT.

This chain joins TRBV5-1 and TRBJ2-7; D unresolved. Looked up from germline, CDR1 is SGHRS and CDR2 is YFSETQ. CDR3 length equals 14 residues. Trimming shortened V by 4 bases and J by 10 bases, and 21 bases separated the two germline ends. Written as DNA, the CDR3 is TGCGCCAGCAGCCCCTCGTCCGATGCGGTCCGTCAGTACTTC. Protein product: CASSPSSDAVRQYF.

The rearrangement joins TRBV5-4 to TRBJ2-7, with D perhaps TRBD2 (6 bases). The germline V gene encodes CDR1 SGHNT and CDR2 YYREEE (reference sequence). The CDR3 totals 17 residues. V lost 2 bases, J lost 3 bases, and 21 bases lay in between. The CDR3 DNA reads as TGTGCCAGCAGCTTTTCGTCTGGCGGGACCATCCACTACGAGCAGTACTTC. Amino acids: CASSFSSGGTIHYEQYF.

The sample holds a few counts of this clone. This chain joins TRBV7-2 and TRBJ1-1, with a weak D call TRBD1 (5 bases). The germline CDR1 and CDR2 sequences are SGHTA and FQGNSA. The V end lost 4 bases, the J end lost 1 base, and 10 bases lay between the germline ends. The CDR3 loop spans 14 amino acids. The CDR3 reads CASSSRESNTEAFF. In DNA form, the CDR3 reads TGTGCCAGCAGCTCCAGGGAATCGAACACTGAAGCTTTCTTT.

This chain links TRBV5-1 with TRBJ2-5; tentative D call: TRBD2 (5 bases). CDR1 SGHRS and CDR2 YFSETQ come from the germline V gene. The length of the CDR3 is 15 residues. V was trimmed by 0 bases and J by 0 bases, leaving 9 bases between them. The CDR3: CASSLGGGNQETQYF. The CDR3 DNA reads as TGCGCCAGCAGCTTGGGTGGAGGAAACCAAGAGACCCAGTACTTC.